These T cell receptor beta chains were read from a single sample in a study of cytomegalovirus exposure and HLA in healthy donors. Using immunoSEQ multiplex PCR, the repertoire was profiled, and TCRdb retains in-frame clones only, with some absent. Among around 90,000 clones listed, approximately 80% were seen once. The sequencing sample was made of PBMCs. These receptors were collected from a woman aged 40 to 50 in good health and CMV-seronegative. CDR3s include the opening cysteine and the closing phenylalanine or tryptophan. A D gene is named only where the DNA matches it firmly. Expanded clones are given a class, and other clones once, few, many or no size at all.

size,D,J,V,CDR3,DNA
.,TRBD1,TRBJ1-1,TRBV7-9,CASSFLPGQANTEAFF,TGTGCCAGCAGCTTTCTTCCGGGACAGGCTAACACTGAAGCTTTCTTT
.,TRBD2,TRBJ2-1,TRBV6-5,CASRAGTSGISEQFF,TGTGCCAGCAGAGCGGGGACTAGCGGGATAAGTGAGCAGTTCTTC
.,TRBD2,TRBJ2-3,TRBV5-1,CASSLATSGPDTQYF,TGCGCCAGCAGCTTGGCTACTAGCGGGCCAGATACGCAGTATTTT
.,TRBD1,TRBJ1-2,TRBV27,CASSYRGRDYTF,TGTGCCAGCAGTTACAGGGGGCGAGACTACACCTTC
.,.,TRBJ1-4,TRBV7-2,CASSLDSGGRSEKLFF,TGTGCCAGCAGCCTTGACAGTGGGGGGAGGAGTGAAAAACTGTTTTTT
.,.,TRBJ1-2,TRBV15,CATSTRRGSGGYTF,TGTGCCACCAGCACGCGAAGGGGAAGTGGTGGCTACACCTTC
.,.,TRBJ1-5,TRBV7-2,CASSFRGNQPQHF,TGTGCCAGCAGCTTCAGGGGCAATCAGCCCCAGCATTTT
.,.,TRBJ2-7,TRBV7-8,CASSPDYEQYF,TGTGCCAGCAGCCCAGACTACGAGCAGTACTTC
few,TRBD1,TRBJ2-5,TRBV6-6,CASKAGGRETQYF,TGTGCCTCCAAGGCAGGGGGCCGGGAGACCCAGTACTTC
.,.,TRBJ1-3,TRBV29-1,CSAPLGNTIYF,TGCAGCGCCCCCCTTGGAAACACCATATATTTT
once,TRBD2,TRBJ2-2,TRBV14,CASSPRGLAVLNTGELFF,TGTGCCAGCAGCCCCCGCGGACTAGCGGTCCTAAACACCGGGGAGCTGTTTTTT
few,TRBD1,TRBJ2-7,TRBV5-1,CASSPRDRPASYEQYF,TGCGCCAGCAGCCCAAGGGACAGGCCGGCTTCGTACGAGCAGTACTTC
few,TRBD1,TRBJ2-7,TRBV6-6,CASSPPGQGAYEQYF,TGTGCCAGCAGTCCGCCTGGACAGGGGGCCTACGAGCAGTACTTC
.,TRBD2,TRBJ2-1,TRBV11-2,CASSFRVAGVGEQFF,TGTGCCAGCAGCTTTCGGGTAGCGGGAGTTGGTGAGCAGTTCTTC
.,TRBD2,TRBJ2-1,TRBV5-4,CASSLTGLALKKGSYNEQFF,TGTGCCAGCAGCCTGACGGGACTAGCGTTAAAGAAGGGATCCTACAATGAGCAGTTCTTC
few,.,TRBJ2-7,TRBV6-5,CASSYFSRVGEQYF,TGTGCCAGCAGTTACTTCTCGAGAGTCGGCGAGCAGTACTTC
.,TRBD1,TRBJ2-4,TRBV5-5,CASDRQGVVNIQYF,TGTGCCAGCGATCGACAGGGAGTGGTGAACATTCAGTACTTC
.,.,TRBJ2-3,TRBV6-5,CASSYGQGADTQYF,TGTGCCAGCAGTTACGGGCAGGGTGCAGATACGCAGTATTTT
.,TRBD2,TRBJ2-6,TRBV2,CASSDTGGRGANVLTF,TGTGCCAGCAGTGATACGGGGGGGCGGGGGGCCAACGTCCTGACTTTC
.,.,TRBJ2-7,TRBV9,CASSPRGSAYEQYF,TGTGCCAGCAGCCCCCGGGGATCGGCCTACGAGCAGTACTTC
.,.,TRBJ2-7,TRBV5-1,CASSLASTISYEQYF,TGCGCCAGCAGCTTGGCTAGCACGATATCCTACGAGCAGTACTTC
.,TRBD2,TRBJ2-7,TRBV2,CAIKVAGVHEQYF,TGTGCCATTAAAGTAGCGGGAGTCCACGAGCAGTACTTC
.,.,TRBJ2-7,TRBV18,CASSPSPVPYEQYF,TGTGCCAGCTCCCCAAGTCCAGTTCCCTACGAGCAGTACTTC
.,.,TRBJ2-7,TRBV7-3,CASSFSPTGEQYF,TGTGCCAGCAGCTTCTCGCCGACGGGCGAGCAGTACTTC
.,TRBD2,TRBJ2-1,TRBV4-3,CASSQDRLAGATQFF,TGCGCCAGCAGCCAAGACCGACTAGCGGGTGCGACGCAGTTCTTC
.,.,TRBJ1-2,TRBV27,CASSSSGDSYTF,TGTGCCAGCAGTTCTTCCGGTGATAGCTACACCTTC
few,TRBD1,TRBJ2-2,TRBV7-6,CASRNTGAGELFF,TGTGCCAGCAGAAATACAGGGGCCGGGGAGCTGTTTTTT
.,.,TRBJ2-7,TRBV27,CASSSPRGASTYEQYF,TGTGCCAGCAGTTCCCCCCGCGGAGCTAGTACCTACGAGCAGTACTTC
.,TRBD1,TRBJ2-5,TRBV5-1,CASSPGQGRSRETQYF,TGCGCCAGCAGCCCGGGACAGGGGCGGAGCAGAGAGACCCAGTACTTC
.,.,TRBJ1-1,TRBV14,CASSQDFPFYTEAFF,TGTGCCAGCAGCCAAGATTTCCCGTTCTACACTGAAGCTTTCTTT
.,TRBD2,TRBJ2-7,TRBV4-1,CASRASGSGIYEQYF,TGCGCCAGCAGGGCTAGCGGGAGTGGCATCTACGAGCAGTACTTC
.,.,TRBJ2-1,TRBV27,CASSSLQGSYNEQFF,TGTGCCAGCAGTTCATTACAGGGCTCCTACAATGAGCAGTTCTTC
few,TRBD1,TRBJ1-5,TRBV14,CASSLRNRGSGQPQHF,TGTGCCAGCAGCCTACGAAACAGGGGTTCGGGTCAGCCCCAGCATTTT
.,.,TRBJ2-7,TRBV27,CASSLVAGTLTYEQYF,TGTGCCAGCAGTTTAGTGGCGGGCACACTTACCTACGAGCAGTACTTC
.,.,TRBJ2-2,TRBV7-2,CASSPDSRFTGELFF,TGTGCCAGCAGCCCGGACAGCCGCTTCACCGGGGAGCTGTTTTTT
.,TRBD1,TRBJ1-2,TRBV7-9,CASSFNTFGQGRNGYTF,TGTGCCAGCAGCTTCAACACATTTGGACAGGGGAGGAATGGCTACACCTTC
.,.,TRBJ1-1,TRBV28,CASSPRQTNTEAFF,TGTGCCAGCAGTCCCCGACAGACGAACACTGAAGCTTTCTTT
.,TRBD1,TRBJ2-7,TRBV7-6,CASSLRDRGPYEQYF,TGTGCCAGCAGCCTCCGGGACAGGGGCCCCTACGAGCAGTACTTC
.,TRBD2,TRBJ2-3,TRBV5-1,CASSYSTSGSADTQYF,TGCGCCAGCAGCTATTCTACTAGCGGGAGCGCAGATACGCAGTATTTT
.,.,TRBJ1-1,TRBV30,CAWSPRTVGAFF,TGTGCCTGGAGTCCTCGGACAGTAGGAGCTTTCTTT
.,TRBD1,TRBJ2-7,TRBV5-8,CASSLGQGSSGQYF,TGTGCCAGCAGCTTGGGACAGGGGAGTAGTGGGCAGTACTTC
few,TRBD1,TRBJ1-1,TRBV28,CASSEDGTGSTEAFF,TGTGCCAGCAGTGAGGACGGGACAGGGTCGACTGAAGCTTTCTTT
.,.,TRBJ2-1,TRBV6-6,CASSYSRDLYNEQFF,TGTGCCAGCAGTTACTCGCGAGATCTATACAATGAGCAGTTCTTC
.,.,TRBJ2-1,TRBV6-4,CASSQGSYNEQFF,TGTGCCAGCAGTCAGGGATCCTACAATGAGCAGTTCTTC
.,TRBD2,TRBJ2-1,TRBV5-1,CASSLEPLAGDNEQFF,TGCGCCAGCAGCTTGGAGCCCCTAGCGGGAGACAATGAGCAGTTCTTC
.,TRBD1,TRBJ1-1,TRBV5-5,CASSWTGMTEAFF,TGTGCCAGCAGCTGGACAGGGATGACTGAAGCTTTCTTT
.,.,TRBJ1-1,TRBV11-2,CASSPFTVEAFF,TGTGCCAGCAGCCCCTTCACGGTTGAAGCTTTCTTT
.,.,TRBJ2-3,TRBV27,CASSLFTQGRSDTQYF,TGTGCCAGCAGTTTATTTACGCAGGGCCGTTCAGATACGCAGTATTTT
.,TRBD2,TRBJ2-5,TRBV27,CASSLISGRVIETQYF,TGTGCCAGCAGTTTAATTAGCGGGAGAGTAATCGAGACCCAGTACTTC
.,TRBD2,TRBJ2-1,TRBV9,CASSVGAGENNEQFF,TGTGCCAGCAGCGTAGGAGCGGGAGAGAACAATGAGCAGTTCTTC
.,TRBD1,TRBJ1-5,TRBV2,CASSPGTGSGQPQHF,TGTGCCAGCAGCCCCGGGACAGGGTCAGGTCAGCCCCAGCATTTT
.,TRBD1,TRBJ2-1,TRBV5-6,CASSLGGQGKKGEQFF,TGTGCCAGCAGCTTGGGGGGACAGGGGAAAAAGGGTGAGCAGTTCTTC
few,TRBD2,TRBJ2-1,TRBV15,CATSMIAGGYNEQFF,TGTGCCACCAGCATGATAGCGGGAGGGTATAATGAGCAGTTCTTC